Listed below are T cell receptor beta chains from one sample, sequenced in a study of blood T cells in healthy people across ages. One entry per CDR3 protein results from TCRdb running MiXCR on the 5' RACE reads. The sample lists 1.5 million to 2 million distinct CDR3 sequences, just under 50% occurring once. Source material: blood. All receptors come from a woman aged 40 to 55 in good health. CDR3s include the opening cysteine and the closing phenylalanine or tryptophan. The D gene is left open where the match is weak. Expanded clones get a size class; other rows say once, few or many, or leave the size out.

NA	TRBJ2-7	TRBV10-3	NA	TGTGCCATCACTCACAACGGCGCGACCTACGAGCAGTACTTC	CAITHNGATYEQYF
NA	TRBJ2-3	TRBV9	NA	TGTGCCAGCAGCGTAGTATTAGATACGCAGTATTTT	CASSVVLDTQYF
NA	TRBJ2-5	TRBV20-1	NA	TGCAGTGCCCCCCGCCTACCTGGACAAGAGACCCAGTACTTC	CSAPRLPGQETQYF
NA	TRBJ1-6	TRBV4-1	NA	TGCGCCAGCAGCCGAGGACAGTTTAATTCACCCCTCCACTTT	CASSRGQFNSPLHF
NA	TRBJ1-3	TRBV20-1	NA	TGCAGTGCTCGAGGGGACTCTGGAAACACCATATATTTT	CSARGDSGNTIYF
NA	TRBJ2-7	TRBV27	TRBD2	TGTGCCAGCAGTGCCGGACTAGCGGGGGGTATGAACGAGCAGTACTTC	CASSAGLAGGMNEQYF
NA	TRBJ1-2	TRBV27	NA	TGTGCCAGCAGAATATTCAGGGCTAAATTTGGGGGCTACACCTTC	CASRIFRAKFGGYTF
few	TRBJ2-3	TRBV7-2	NA	TGTGCCAGCAGCTTAGTTAGTCTTAGCACAGATACGCAGTATTTT	CASSLVSLSTDTQYF
few	TRBJ2-7	TRBV6-6	TRBD1	TGTGCCAGCAGTTACGGGACAGGGTTCTCCTACGAGCAGTACTTC	CASSYGTGFSYEQYF
NA	TRBJ2-4	TRBV11-2	NA	TGTGCCAGCAGCGGCTCAGGGGCGAATAGGAACATTCAGTACTTC	CASSGSGANRNIQYF
NA	TRBJ2-1	TRBV15	TRBD2	TGTGCCACCAGCAGAGATGCGGGACGGGGGGGCTCAGGTGAGCAGTTCTTC	CATSRDAGRGGSGEQFF